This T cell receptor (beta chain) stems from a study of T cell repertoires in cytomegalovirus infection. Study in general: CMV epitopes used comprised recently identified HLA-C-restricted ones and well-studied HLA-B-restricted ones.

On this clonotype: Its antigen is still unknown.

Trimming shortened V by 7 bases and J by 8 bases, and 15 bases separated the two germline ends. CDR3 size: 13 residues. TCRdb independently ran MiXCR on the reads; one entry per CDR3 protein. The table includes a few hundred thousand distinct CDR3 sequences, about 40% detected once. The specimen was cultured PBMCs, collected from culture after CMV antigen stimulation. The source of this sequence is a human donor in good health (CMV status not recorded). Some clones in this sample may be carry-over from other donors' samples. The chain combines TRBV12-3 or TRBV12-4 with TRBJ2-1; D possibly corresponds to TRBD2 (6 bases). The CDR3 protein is CASTDSGADEQFF. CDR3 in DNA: TGTGCCAGCACTGACTCGGGAGCGGATGAGCAGTTCTTC.